Described below is a single T cell receptor (beta chain) sequence and its context. The data derive from a study of blood T cell repertoires in COVID-19. Study-wide background: Sources were T cells, B-cell-depleted T cells, or PBMCs; the material itself was cDNA or gDNA.

The V and J ends lost 0 bases and 5 bases, in that order; junction bases with no gene match: 3. CDR1 is SGDLS and CDR2 is YYNGEE in the germline V gene. The CDR3 length is 14 residues. Profiling relied on immunoSEQ multiplex PCR, and the TCRdb table lists in-frame clones only, not all of them. The table lists 150,000 or so clones, 81% of them singletons. Living in about 25 US areas, the participants were between 18 and 89 years of age. Donors were grouped by their self-reported clinical history. The chain combines TRBV9 with TRBJ1-2, with 8 bases matching TRBD1. The sample consisted of PBMCs or T cells enriched from blood (not recorded which). The sequence was collected from a woman between 40 and 50 years old with acute COVID-19. The CDR3 reads CASSVDRGLYGYTF. In nucleotides, the CDR3 is TGTGCCAGCAGCGTAGACAGGGGGTTGTATGGCTACACCTTC.